Reported below is one T cell receptor (beta chain). Its matching antigen is unknown. Profiled with immunoSEQ multiplex PCR; TCRdb holds only in-frame clones, not every one. The profile covers approximately 12,000 clones, with about 60% appearing a single time and 6.5% to 7% taken by the ten largest. The V gene's germline CDR1 is MDHEN and CDR2 SYDVKM. The CDR3 has 15 amino acids. V shed 8 bases, J shed 6 bases, and the junction held 9 bases outside the gene matches. This sample stems from a study of neoadjuvant anti-PD-1 for oral cavity cancer. Study context: Non-progressing patients received a fourth nivolumab dose near day 43, then surgery on days 50-56.

Study results and caveats: Higher pretreatment blood Treg/Th17 ratios correlated with higher pretreatment blood and lower post-treatment tumor TCRbeta clonality.

The J gene is TRBJ2-2, the V gene TRBV28; 10 positions match TRBD1. Sequencing was performed on tumor tissue, taken before nivolumab (anti-PD-1) treatment. This receptor was obtained from a person aged 40-85 years with oral cavity squamous cell carcinoma. The donor label of this sample is uncertain. The CDR3 sequence is CASVLSTGGPGELFF. The CDR3 nucleotides read TGTGCCAGCGTACTTTCGACAGGGGGCCCCGGGGAGCTGTTTTTT.